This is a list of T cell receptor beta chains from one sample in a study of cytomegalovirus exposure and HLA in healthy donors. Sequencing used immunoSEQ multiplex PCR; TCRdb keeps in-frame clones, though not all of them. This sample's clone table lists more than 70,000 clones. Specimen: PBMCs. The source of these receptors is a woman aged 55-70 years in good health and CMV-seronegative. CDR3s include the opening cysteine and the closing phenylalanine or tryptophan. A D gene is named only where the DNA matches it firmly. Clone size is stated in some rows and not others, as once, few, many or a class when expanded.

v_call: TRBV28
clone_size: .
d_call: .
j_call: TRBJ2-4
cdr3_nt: TGTGCCAGCAAGTTACAGGGATGGGCCAAAAACATTCAGTACTTC
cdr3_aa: CASKLQGWAKNIQYF

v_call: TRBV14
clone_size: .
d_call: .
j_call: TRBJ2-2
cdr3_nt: TGTGCCAGCAGCCCCCTGGAGAAGACAGGGACTTTTGACACCGGGGAGCTGTTTTTT
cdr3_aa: CASSPLEKTGTFDTGELFF

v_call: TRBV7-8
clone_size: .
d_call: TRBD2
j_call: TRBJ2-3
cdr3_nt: TGTGCCAGCAGCTTAGTACTAGCGGGAGGAGATACGCAGTATTTT
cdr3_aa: CASSLVLAGGDTQYF

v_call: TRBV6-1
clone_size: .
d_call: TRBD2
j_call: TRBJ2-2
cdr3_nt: TGTGCCAGCAGTGAAGCTAGCGGGAGCACCGGGGAGCTGTTTTTT
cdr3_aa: CASSEASGSTGELFF

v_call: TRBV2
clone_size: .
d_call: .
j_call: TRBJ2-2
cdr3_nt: TGTGCCAGCAGGCGACAGGAGACGTTCGCGAACACCGGGGAGCTGTTTTTT
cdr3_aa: CASRRQETFANTGELFF

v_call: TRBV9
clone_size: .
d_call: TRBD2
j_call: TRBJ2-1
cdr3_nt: TGTGCCAGCAGCGTTAGTGTTGGGACTAGCGGCTCCTACAATGAGCAGTTCTTC
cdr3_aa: CASSVSVGTSGSYNEQFF

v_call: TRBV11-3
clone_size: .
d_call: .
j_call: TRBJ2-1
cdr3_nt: TGTGCCAGCACCCGGACTCCCGGCGGGCAGTTCTTC
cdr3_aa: CASTRTPGGQFF

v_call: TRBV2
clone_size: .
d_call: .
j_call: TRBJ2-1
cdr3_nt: TGTGCCAGTACCCCGGACGGCTCAGGGGAGCAGTTCTTC
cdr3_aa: CASTPDGSGEQFF

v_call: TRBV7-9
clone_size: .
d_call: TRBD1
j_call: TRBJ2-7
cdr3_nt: TGTGCCAGCAGCTGGGGACAGGGTGGTGAGCAGTACTTC
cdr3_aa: CASSWGQGGEQYF

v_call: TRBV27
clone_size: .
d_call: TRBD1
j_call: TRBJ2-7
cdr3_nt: TGTGCCAGCAGTTTCTGGGACAGACTATACGAGCAGTACTTC
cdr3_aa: CASSFWDRLYEQYF

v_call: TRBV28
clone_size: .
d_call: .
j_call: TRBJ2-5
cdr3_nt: TGTGCCAGCCTCGACAGTGCCGGCATTAAAGGGGAGACCCAGTACTTC
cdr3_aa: CASLDSAGIKGETQYF

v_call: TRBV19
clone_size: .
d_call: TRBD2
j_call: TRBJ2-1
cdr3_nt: TGTGCCAGTAGTAAGCGGGATAGGGGTAATGAGCAGTTCTTC
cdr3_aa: CASSKRDRGNEQFF

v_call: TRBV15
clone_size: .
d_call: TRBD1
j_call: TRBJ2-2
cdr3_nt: TGTGCCACCAGCAGGGGGGGACAGGGGAGCGGGGAGCTGTTTTTT
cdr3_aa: CATSRGGQGSGELFF

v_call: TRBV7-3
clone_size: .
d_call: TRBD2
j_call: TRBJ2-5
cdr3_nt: TGTGCCAGCAGCCAGTCGTTGGCGGGAGGCGGGGGGGAGACCCAGTACTTC
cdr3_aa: CASSQSLAGGGGETQYF

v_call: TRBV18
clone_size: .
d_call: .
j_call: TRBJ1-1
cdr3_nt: TGTGCCAGCTTACCGTCGGGAACCATGAACACTGAAGCTTTCTTT
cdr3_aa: CASLPSGTMNTEAFF

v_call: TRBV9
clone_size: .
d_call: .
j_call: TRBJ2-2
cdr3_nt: TGTGCCAGCAGCGTGACGGGATCCACCGGGGAGCTGTTTTTT
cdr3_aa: CASSVTGSTGELFF

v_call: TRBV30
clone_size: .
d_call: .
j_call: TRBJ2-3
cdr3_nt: TGTGCCTGGAGTGTCGGAGGGGATACGCAGTATTTT
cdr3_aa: CAWSVGGDTQYF

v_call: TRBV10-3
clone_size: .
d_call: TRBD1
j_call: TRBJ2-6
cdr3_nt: TGTGCCATCAACCCGGGACAGGGGTCTACTGGGGCCAACGTCCTGACTTTC
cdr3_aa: CAINPGQGSTGANVLTF

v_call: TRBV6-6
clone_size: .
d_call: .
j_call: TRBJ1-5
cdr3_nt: TGTGCCAGCACGGATACACGGGATCAGCCCCAGCATTTT
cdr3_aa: CASTDTRDQPQHF

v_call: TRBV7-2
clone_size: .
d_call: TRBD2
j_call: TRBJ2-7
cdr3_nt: TGTGCCAGCAGCTTCGTCGCGGGAGTCTCCCCCGAGCAGTACTTC
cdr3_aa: CASSFVAGVSPEQYF

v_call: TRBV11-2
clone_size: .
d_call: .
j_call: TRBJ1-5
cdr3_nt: TGTGCCAGCAGCTCGTCGACAGGGCCCCAGCATTTT
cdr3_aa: CASSSSTGPQHF

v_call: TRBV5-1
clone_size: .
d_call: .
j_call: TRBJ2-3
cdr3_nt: TGCGCCAGCAGCCCCGACTTAGATACGCAGTATTTT
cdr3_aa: CASSPDLDTQYF

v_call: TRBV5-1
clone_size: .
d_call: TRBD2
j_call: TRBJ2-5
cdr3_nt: TGCGCCAGCAGCTCTGGGGTAGCGGGAGGCGGGCAAGAGACCCAGTACTTC
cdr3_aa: CASSSGVAGGGQETQYF

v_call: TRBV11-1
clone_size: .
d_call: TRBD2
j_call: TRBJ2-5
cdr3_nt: TGTGCCAGCAGCTCTGGGGGGGATGCCCAAGAGACCCAGTACTTC
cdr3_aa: CASSSGGDAQETQYF

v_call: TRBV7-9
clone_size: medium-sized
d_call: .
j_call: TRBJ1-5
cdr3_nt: TGTGCCAGCAGCCGGGACATTAGCAATCAGCCCCAGCATTTT
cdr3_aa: CASSRDISNQPQHF

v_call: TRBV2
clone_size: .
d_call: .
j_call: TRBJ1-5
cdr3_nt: TGTGCCAGCAGTGACGGTGGAGAGCCCCAGCATTTT
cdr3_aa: CASSDGGEPQHF

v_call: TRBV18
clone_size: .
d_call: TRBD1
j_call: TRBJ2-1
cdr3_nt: TGTGCCAGCTCACCGCGGGACAGGGGGTACAATGAGCAGTTCTTC
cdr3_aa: CASSPRDRGYNEQFF

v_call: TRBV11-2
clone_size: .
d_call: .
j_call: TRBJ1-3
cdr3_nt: TGTGCCAGCTGCCCCCGGGGAGGAGTTCAATCTGGAAACACCATATATTTT
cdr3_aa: CASCPRGGVQSGNTIYF

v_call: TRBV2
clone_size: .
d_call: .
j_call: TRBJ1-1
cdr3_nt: TGTGCCAGCAGTCTAGGGTCAGGGGAAGCTTTCTTT
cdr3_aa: CASSLGSGEAFF

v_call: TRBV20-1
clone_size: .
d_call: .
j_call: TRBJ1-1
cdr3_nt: TGCAGTCTACAGGGGAACACTGAAGCTTTCTTT
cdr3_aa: CSLQGNTEAFF

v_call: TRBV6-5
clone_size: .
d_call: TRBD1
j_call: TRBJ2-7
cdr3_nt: TGTGCCAGCAGGTTGGACAGGGGGCGAAACGAGCAGTACTTC
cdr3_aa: CASRLDRGRNEQYF

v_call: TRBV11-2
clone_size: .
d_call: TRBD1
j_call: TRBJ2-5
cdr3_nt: TGTGCCAGCAGCTTGAGACAGGGGGGGTGGGAGACCCAGTACTTC
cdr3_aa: CASSLRQGGWETQYF

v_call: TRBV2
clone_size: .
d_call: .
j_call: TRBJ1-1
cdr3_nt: TGTGCCAGCAGGACCAGGGCGACCCTTGAAGCTTTCTTT
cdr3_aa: CASRTRATLEAFF

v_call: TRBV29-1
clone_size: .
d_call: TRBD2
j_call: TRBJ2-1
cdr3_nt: TGCAGCGTTGAAGATAGCGGGCGAGCATCCTACAATGAGCAGTTCTTC
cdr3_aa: CSVEDSGRASYNEQFF

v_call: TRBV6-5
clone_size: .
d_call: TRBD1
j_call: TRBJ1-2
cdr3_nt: TGTGCCAGCAGTTACTCAGGGGGCGCTGGGGTCGCTGGCTACACCTTC
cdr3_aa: CASSYSGGAGVAGYTF

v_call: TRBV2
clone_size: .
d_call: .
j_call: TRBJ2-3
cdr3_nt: TGTGCCAGCAGTTTGGGGGGGCAGGATACGCAGTATTTT
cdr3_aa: CASSLGGQDTQYF

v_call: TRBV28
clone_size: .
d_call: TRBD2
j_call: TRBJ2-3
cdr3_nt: TGTGCCAGCCTAGCGGGAGTGGTAGATACGCAGTATTTT
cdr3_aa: CASLAGVVDTQYF

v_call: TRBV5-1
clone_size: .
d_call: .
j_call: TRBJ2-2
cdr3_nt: TGCGCCAGCAGCCCTTATACCGGGGAGCTGTTTTTT
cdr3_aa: CASSPYTGELFF

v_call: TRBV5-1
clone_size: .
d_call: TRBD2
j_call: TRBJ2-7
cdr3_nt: TGCGCCAGCAGCTTGGGCCTGAAACGTAGCGGGAGCTCCTACGAGCAGTACTTC
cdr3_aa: CASSLGLKRSGSSYEQYF

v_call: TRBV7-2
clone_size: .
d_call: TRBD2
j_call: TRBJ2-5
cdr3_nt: TGTGCCAGCAGCTACCAGGGCCTAGCGGGAGGAGAGACCCAGTACTTC
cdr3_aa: CASSYQGLAGGETQYF

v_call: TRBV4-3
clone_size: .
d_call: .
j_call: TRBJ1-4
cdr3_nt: TGCGCCAGCAGCCCCGATCAGGCAAAACTGTTTTTT
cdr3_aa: CASSPDQAKLFF

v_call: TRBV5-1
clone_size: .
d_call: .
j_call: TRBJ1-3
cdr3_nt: TGCGCCAGCAGCTTGGAGGTTGGGAGCTCTGGAAACACCATATATTTT
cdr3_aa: CASSLEVGSSGNTIYF

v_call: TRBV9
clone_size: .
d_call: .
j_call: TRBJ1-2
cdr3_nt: TGTGCCAGCAGCGTAGAACTCTTCGGGGGTAGGGGCTACACCTTC
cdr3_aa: CASSVELFGGRGYTF

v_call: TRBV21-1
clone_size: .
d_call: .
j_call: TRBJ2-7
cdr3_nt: TGTGCCAGCAGTAATGCCGGGACTAGCGGGAGGGTCTCCTACGAGCAGTACTTC
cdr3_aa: CASSNAGTSGRVSYEQYF

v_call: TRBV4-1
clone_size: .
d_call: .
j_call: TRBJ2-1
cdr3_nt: TGCGCCAGCAGCCCGGGACTCCTATTAAGCTCCTACAATGAGCAGTTCTTC
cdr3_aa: CASSPGLLLSSYNEQFF

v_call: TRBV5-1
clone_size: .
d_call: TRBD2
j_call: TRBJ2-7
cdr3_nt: TGCGCCAGCAGCGAGGGACTAGCTGCCTACGAGCAGTACTTC
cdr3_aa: CASSEGLAAYEQYF

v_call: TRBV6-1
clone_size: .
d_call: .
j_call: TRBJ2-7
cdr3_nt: TGTGCCAGCAAACCACAGCGGAACTCCTACGAGCAGTACTTC
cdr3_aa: CASKPQRNSYEQYF

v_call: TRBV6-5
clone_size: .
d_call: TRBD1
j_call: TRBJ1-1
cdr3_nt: TGTGCCAGCAGCCAAAACAGGGGGACTGAAGCTTTCTTT
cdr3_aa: CASSQNRGTEAFF

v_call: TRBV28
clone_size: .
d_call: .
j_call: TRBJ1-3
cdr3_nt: TGTGCCAGCAGTTCTCCTGTCAGTGGAAACACCATATATTTT
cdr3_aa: CASSSPVSGNTIYF

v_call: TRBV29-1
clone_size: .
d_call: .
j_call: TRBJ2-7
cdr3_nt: TGCAGCGTTGATAATGGGGGCTCCTACGAGCAGTACTTC
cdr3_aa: CSVDNGGSYEQYF

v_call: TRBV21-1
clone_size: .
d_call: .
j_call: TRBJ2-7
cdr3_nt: TGTGCCAGCAGCAAAGAATTTCCGGGACAGCCCCGCTACGAGCAGTACTTC
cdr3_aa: CASSKEFPGQPRYEQYF

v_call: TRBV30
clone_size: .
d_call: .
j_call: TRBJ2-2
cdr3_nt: TGTGCCTGGAGTCTCAGGAACACCGGGGAGCTGTTTTTT
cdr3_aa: CAWSLRNTGELFF

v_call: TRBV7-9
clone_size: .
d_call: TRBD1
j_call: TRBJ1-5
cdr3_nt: TGTGCCAGCAGCTTAAATGGACAGGGCCAGCCCCAGCATTTT
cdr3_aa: CASSLNGQGQPQHF

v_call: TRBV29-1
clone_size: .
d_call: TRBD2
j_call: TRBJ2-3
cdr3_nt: TGCAGCGCCCCCCGTGCCGGGAGGGGGACAGATACGCAGTATTTT
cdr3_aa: CSAPRAGRGTDTQYF